The clone carrying this T cell receptor beta chain was detected only a few times. Its target is not known. This record comes from a study of T-cell reconstitution after alpha-beta-depleted transplantation in children. Findings of the study overall: It was surviving recipient T cells and thymic progenitors that gave some patients high TCRbeta diversity at day 60.

The CDR3 is made up of 14 amino acids. The germline V and J ends were trimmed by 2 bases and 2 bases, with 6 bases remaining between them. CDR1 and CDR2 (germline): ENHRY, SYGVKD. The TCRbeta library was prepared with unique molecular identifiers. From the PCR reads, TCRdb called clonotypes with MiXCR, one entry per CDR3 protein. The table shows fewer than 250,000 distinct CDR3 sequences, with about a sixth occurring only once. The sample in question was PBMCs, mostly from graft donor cells, obtained 360 days after TCRalphabeta/CD19-depleted stem cell transplant. The rearrangement uses TRBV10-3 and TRBJ2-2; unclear D gene. This receptor was obtained from a male patient under 10 years old who had a stem cell transplant for acute lymphoblastic leukemia, so the T cells may come from the graft donor. CDR3 in amino acids: CAISEDTNTGELFF. The CDR3 bases are TGTGCCATCAGTGAGGACACAAACACCGGGGAGCTGTTTTTT.